Listed here are 29 T cell receptor beta chains from one sample, sequenced in a study of blood T cell repertoires in COVID-19. Profiling relied on immunoSEQ multiplex PCR, and the TCRdb table lists in-frame clones only, not all of them. The data contain 200,000 to 250,000 clones, 85% to 90% of them singletons. Sequencing input: PBMCs or T cells enriched from blood (not recorded which). The receptors come from a man younger than 45 who had been exposed to COVID-19.

This chain joins TRBV6-5 and TRBJ1-2; D is unresolved. Trimming left V 0 bases short and J 5 bases short, with 13 bases between. The CDR3 covers 15 residues. Germline CDR1 and CDR2: MNHEY and SVGAGI. This chain's CDR3 is CASSYSAGAGYGYTF. CDR3 sequence (DNA): TGTGCCAGCAGTTACTCGGCAGGTGCGGGTTATGGCTACACCTTC.

The gene calls are TRBV15 and TRBJ1-4; no reliable D call. Germline loops: CDR1 LNHNV, CDR2 YYDKDF (reference sequence). V lost 0 bases, J lost 8 bases, and 7 bases lay in between. The CDR3 contains 13 residues. CDR3 sequence: CATSRDKREKLFF. The CDR3 nucleotides read TGTGCCACCAGCAGAGATAAGAGGGAAAAACTGTTTTTT.

This chain connects TRBV5-4 to TRBJ2-3; 11 nucleotides line up with TRBD2. Trimming cost V 4 bases and J 1 base; bases outside gene matches: 2. The CDR3 sequence is 15 residues long. CDR1 and CDR2 from the germline V gene are SGHNT and YYREEE (reference sequence). The CDR3 DNA reads TGTGCCAGCAGCCCGGGACTAGCGGGCACAGATACGCAGTATTTT. This encodes CASSPGLAGTDTQYF.

This chain joins TRBV5-1 and TRBJ2-7; D might be TRBD1 (6 bases). Germline values: CDR1 SGHRS, CDR2 YFSETQ. The CDR3 is 14 residues long. Trimming took 3 bases from V and 3 from J, leaving 13 bases between them. The CDR3 is CASSSQGLSYEQYF. The CDR3, as DNA: TGCGCCAGCAGCTCCCAGGGGTTGAGCTACGAGCAGTACTTC.

The chain carries TRBV5-1 and TRBJ2-5; D call uncertain. CDR1 SGHRS and CDR2 YFSETQ come from the germline V gene. The CDR3 has 15 residues. V was cut by 4 bases and J by 6 bases, with 19 bases left in between. The CDR3 region has the DNA TGCGCCAGCAGCCCCGACCTCGGTTCGACAAAGACCCAGTACTTC. Translation gives CASSPDLGSTKTQYF.

The chain is built from TRBV11-2 and TRBJ2-7, with 9 bases aligning to TRBD1. Germline V CDR1 and CDR2: SGHAT, FQNNGV. The junction had 14 bases not matched to a gene; V was cut back by 5 bases and J by 3 bases. The CDR3 covers 17 residues. The CDR3 DNA sequence: TGTGCCAGCAGCGAAATAGGGGGGACAGGGCTTTACTACGAGCAGTACTTC. This codes for CASSEIGGTGLYYEQYF.

The chain joins TRBV21-1 to TRBJ1-1; the D call TRBD1 from the table was never checked on the DNA. TRBV21-1 is listed as a pseudogene. The CDR3 extends over 14 amino acids. CDR3: CASSTPQGLPEAFF. The CDR3 nucleotides read TGTGCCAGCAGCACTCCACAGGGATTACCTGAAGCTTTCTTT.

The chain carries TRBV6-5 and TRBJ2-7, with 7 bases lining up with TRBD1. This CDR3 region has 13 residues. V gave up 5 bases and J gave up 3 bases; unmatched junction bases: 4. Germline loops: CDR1 MNHEY, CDR2 SVGAGI. CDR3 sequence: CASSPGQDYEQYF. DNA of the CDR3: TGTGCCAGCAGTCCTGGACAGGACTACGAGCAGTACTTC.

The gene calls are TRBV25-1 and TRBJ1-2; TRBD1 might be the D (6 bases). The V and J ends lost 6 bases and 4 bases respectively, with 21 bases between them. The germline gives CDR1 MGHDK, CDR2 SYGVNS. This CDR3 spans 16 amino acids. For the CDR3, the DNA is TGTGCCAGCAGGGGTGGGGGGGCGCAGGGCCCCTATGGCTACACCTTC. This encodes CASRGGGAQGPYGYTF.

The rearrangement links TRBV12-3 or TRBV12-4 to TRBJ1-3; no clear D. Trimming took 7 bases from V and 0 from J, leaving 7 bases between them. The CDR3 is 13 amino acids. The CDR3 here is CASTLRSGNTIYF. DNA for the CDR3: TGTGCCAGCACCCTTCGCTCTGGAAACACCATATATTTT.

The rearrangement links TRBV9 to TRBJ2-6; the D is unclear. The CDR3 contains 18 residues. V gave up 6 bases and J gave up 0 bases, with 19 bases separating them. Germline V gives CDR1 SGDLS, CDR2 YYNGEE. The CDR3 DNA is TGTGCCAGCATCCTCGGTGGTAGAAAGAGCTCTGGGGCCAACGTCCTGACTTTC. Protein sequence: CASILGGRKSSGANVLTF. Looking up the rest from reference TRBV9 and TRBJ2-6 gives the full variable domain: DSGVTQTPKHLITATGQRVTLRCSPRSGDLSVYWYQQSLDQGLQFLIQYYNGEERAKGNILERFSAQQFPDLHSELNLSSLELGDSALYFCASILGGRKSSGANVLTFGAGSRLTVL.

On this clone: A junction boundary mismatches the germline segment, possibly from a read error. The sample has other DNA sequences that encode this CDR3 too. The rearrangement links TRBV28 to TRBJ1-2; 7 nucleotides agree with TRBD1. The CDR3 runs to 13 residues. In germline, CDR1 is MDHEN, CDR2 SYDVKM. The CDR3 loop reads CASSVGGGYGYTF. DNA for the CDR3: TGTGCCAGCAGTGTAGGGGGCGGCTATGGCTATACCTTC.

This clone was seen once. The rearrangement uses TRBV19 and TRBJ1-4, with 7 bases that match TRBD1. Germline CDR1 reads LNHDA; CDR2 reads SQIVND (reference sequence). V was pared by 6 bases and J by 8 bases, with 6 bases of the junction left unmatched. The CDR3 has 13 amino acids. CDR3 sequence: CASRDRATEKLFF. Here the CDR3 DNA reads TGTGCCAGTAGAGACAGGGCTACCGAAAAACTGTTTTTT.

The rearrangement joins TRBV2 to TRBJ2-2, with D tentatively TRBD2 (6 bases). Germline CDR1 SNHLY, CDR2 FYNNEI. This CDR3 has 14 residues. Trimming removed 8 bases at V and 2 bases at J, with 12 bases between. Here the CDR3 DNA reads TGTGCCAGCGCCGGGACTCAAAACACCGGGGAGCTGTTTTTT. Protein: CASAGTQNTGELFF.

This chain links TRBV19 with TRBJ2-3; 10 bases fit TRBD2. V was clipped by 5 bases and J by 13 bases; unmatched bases: 15. CDR1 and CDR2 from the germline V gene are LNHDA and SQIVND (reference sequence). The CDR3 totals 15 residues. CDR3 loop: CASSLSGGPSDMEYF. The CDR3 DNA is TGTGCCAGTAGTCTTAGCGGGGGGCCCTCCGATATGGAGTATTTT. The variable domain in full, completed from reference TRBV19 and TRBJ2-3, reads DGGITQSPKYLFRKEGQNVTLSCEQNLNHDAMYWYRQDPGQGLRLIYYSQIVNDFQKGDIAEGYSVSREKKESFPLTVTSAQKNPTAFYLCASSLSGGPSDMEYFGPGTRLTVL.

V usage is TRBV7-9 and J usage is TRBJ2-5; TRBD1 aligns across 8 bases. Germline CDR1 and CDR2: SEHNR and FQNEAQ (reference sequence). This CDR3 has 16 amino acids. V was clipped by 5 bases and J by 5 bases; unmatched bases: 13. In DNA, the CDR3 is TGTGCCAGCAGCCCTGCAAAGGACAGGGTTTGGGAGACCCAGTACTTC. Protein: CASSPAKDRVWETQYF.

The chain has TRBV7-8 and TRBJ1-1; no reliable D call. The V gene lost 2 bases and the J gene lost 3 bases, with 16 bases spanning the gap. From germline, CDR1 is SGHVS and CDR2 FQNEAQ. This CDR3 has 16 residues. CDR3 nucleotide sequence: TGTGCCAGCAGCTTAAATCTGAGGGTAACGGACACTGAAGCTTTCTTT. Translated, it gives CASSLNLRVTDTEAFF.

The chain couples TRBV2 to TRBJ1-2; 10 positions agree with TRBD1. Germline values: CDR1 SNHLY, CDR2 FYNNEI. CDR3 length equals 16 residues. With V trimmed by 8 bases and J by 6 bases, 15 bases remained unmatched. CDR3 loop: CASGRDRGTSKHGYTF. The CDR3 DNA reads TGTGCCAGCGGGAGGGACAGGGGTACAAGCAAGCATGGCTACACCTTC.

The J gene is TRBJ1-1, the V gene TRBV5-1, with unresolved D. Between the trimmed V and J ends, which lost 0 bases and 8 bases, there was a span of 5 bases. Germline V gene lookup returns CDR1 SGHRS and CDR2 YFSETQ. CDR3 length: 11 residues. In nucleotides, the CDR3 is TGCGCCAGCAGCTTGGCTGGCGAAGCTTTCTTT. This gives the protein CASSLAGEAFF.

The chain employs TRBV2 and TRBJ2-7, with 9 bases identical to TRBD1. V trimming: 2 bases; J trimming: 3 bases; junction bases outside the gene matches: 5. CDR3 length: 15 amino acids. From germline, CDR1 is SNHLY and CDR2 FYNNEI. The DNA for the CDR3 is TGTGCCAGCAGTGAATCCCGGACAGGGGACTACGAGCAGTACTTC. Translation: CASSESRTGDYEQYF. The full variable domain, with the rest looked up from reference TRBV2 and TRBJ2-7, is EPEVTQTPSHQVTQMGQEVILRCVPISNHLYFYWYRQILGQKVEFLVSFYNNEISEKSEIFDDQFSVERPDGSNFTLKIRSTKLEDSAMYFCASSESRTGDYEQYFGPGTRLTVT.

The chain couples TRBV7-2 to TRBJ1-6; D is undetermined. The V end lost 5 bases, the J end lost 9 bases, and 8 bases lay between the germline ends. The CDR3 runs 12 residues. Germline CDR1 is SGHTA and CDR2 is FQGNSA. CDR3 residues: CASSPSVSPLHF. As DNA, the CDR3 is TGTGCCAGCAGCCCCAGTGTTTCACCCCTCCACTTT.

The chain joins TRBV6-2 or TRBV6-3 to TRBJ2-5; TRBD2 aligns across 7 bases. Trimming cost V 5 bases and J 3 bases; bases outside gene matches: 9. CDR3 length: 15 amino acids. Germline loops: CDR1 MNHEY, CDR2 SVGEGT. The CDR3 is CASSTRDYSKETQYF. For the CDR3, the DNA is TGTGCCAGCAGTACCAGGGACTACTCAAAAGAGACCCAGTACTTC.

The chain is built from TRBV7-9 and TRBJ1-2; 8 positions agree with TRBD1. This CDR3 spans 15 amino acids. With 5 bases clipped from V and 5 bases from J, the junction kept 10 bases outside the gene matches. The germline V gene has CDR1 SEHNR and CDR2 FQNEAQ (reference sequence). The CDR3 is CASSPRTGSKYGYTF. CDR3 nucleotides: TGTGCCAGCAGCCCCCGGACAGGGTCGAAATATGGCTACACCTTC.

This clone is a singleton in its sample. The rearrangement links TRBV27 to TRBJ2-7, with a tentative D call TRBD2 (6 bases). The CDR3 has 15 residues. The germline gives CDR1 MNHEY, CDR2 SMNVEV (reference sequence). V lost 5 bases, J lost 0 bases, and 14 bases lay in between. The CDR3 coding sequence is TGTGCCAGCAGTCCCCAGCGGGCGAGCTCCTACGAGCAGTACTTC. It encodes CASSPQRASSYEQYF.

The V and J genes are TRBV5-1 and TRBJ2-3; D uncertain. CDR1 and CDR2 from the germline V gene are SGHRS and YFSETQ. V lost 5 bases, J lost 2 bases, and 3 bases lay in between. This CDR3 has 11 residues. The CDR3 nucleotides are TGCGCCAGCAGTCTCACAGATACGCAGTATTTT. Encoded protein: CASSLTDTQYF.

V is TRBV6-5 and J is TRBJ1-1; D is undetermined. Trimming stripped 4 bases from V and 11 bases from J, with 14 bases between. There are 12 residues in the CDR3. The germline gives CDR1 MNHEY, CDR2 SVGAGI. CDR3 sequence: CASSFPLGVAFF. DNA for the CDR3: TGTGCCAGCAGTTTTCCCCTCGGGGTGGCTTTCTTT.

This chain connects TRBV2 to TRBJ2-7; 10 nucleotides align to TRBD1. Germline assignment: CDR1 SNHLY and CDR2 FYNNEI. The V segment lost 4 bases and the J segment 4 bases; nucleotides outside the gene matches: 4. The CDR3 extends over 14 amino acids. This chain's CDR3 is CASSGGTGVYEQYF. Here the CDR3 DNA reads TGTGCCAGCAGTGGAGGGACAGGGGTATACGAGCAGTACTTC.

The V call is TRBV3-1 (or the pseudogene TRBV3-2), the J call TRBJ1-1; D not resolved. This CDR3 has 16 residues. V lost 0 bases, J lost 5 bases, and 16 bases lay in between. Germline lookup yields CDR1 LGHDT and CDR2 YNNKEL (reference sequence). The CDR3 DNA follows: TGTGCCAGCAGCCAAGATCGGAGCGGGCCTTCTACTGAAGCTTTCTTT. It encodes CASSQDRSGPSTEAFF.

This chain connects TRBV5-1 to TRBJ2-3; tentatively, D is TRBD2 (6 bases). The CDR3 runs to 16 residues. Germline CDR1 and CDR2: SGHRS and YFSETQ. Trimming removed 1 base from V and 2 bases from J, with 14 bases in between. The CDR3 reads CASSLSGGTNTDTQYF. CDR3 DNA sequence: TGCGCCAGCAGCTTGTCTGGGGGGACCAACACAGATACGCAGTATTTT.